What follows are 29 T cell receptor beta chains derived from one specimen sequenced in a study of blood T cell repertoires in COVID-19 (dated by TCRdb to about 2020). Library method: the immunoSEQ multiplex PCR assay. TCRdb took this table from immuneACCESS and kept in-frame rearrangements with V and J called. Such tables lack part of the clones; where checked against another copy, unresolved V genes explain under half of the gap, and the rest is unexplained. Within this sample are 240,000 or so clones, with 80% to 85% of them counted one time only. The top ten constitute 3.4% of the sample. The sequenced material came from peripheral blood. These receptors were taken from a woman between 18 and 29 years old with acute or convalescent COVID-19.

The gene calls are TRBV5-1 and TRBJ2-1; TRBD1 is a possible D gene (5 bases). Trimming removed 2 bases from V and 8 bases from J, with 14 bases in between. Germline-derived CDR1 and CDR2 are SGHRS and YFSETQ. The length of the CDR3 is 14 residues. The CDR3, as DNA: TGCGCCAGCAGCTTAGTACAGGTCAGGGATGAGCAGTTCTTC. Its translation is CASSLVQVRDEQFF.

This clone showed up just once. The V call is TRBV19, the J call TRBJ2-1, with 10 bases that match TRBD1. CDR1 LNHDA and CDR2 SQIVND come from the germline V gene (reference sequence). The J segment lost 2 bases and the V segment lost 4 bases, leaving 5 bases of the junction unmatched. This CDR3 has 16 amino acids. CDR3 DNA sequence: TGTGCCAGTAGTAGGGCGGGACAGGGGCCCTACAATGAGCAGTTCTTC. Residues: CASSRAGQGPYNEQFF.

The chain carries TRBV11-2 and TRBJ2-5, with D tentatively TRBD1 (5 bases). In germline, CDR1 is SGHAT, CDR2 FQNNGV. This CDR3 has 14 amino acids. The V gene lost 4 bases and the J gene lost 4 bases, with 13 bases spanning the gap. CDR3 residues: CASSSSTGGETQYF. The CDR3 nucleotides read TGTGCCAGCAGCTCCTCAACAGGCGGAGAGACCCAGTACTTC.

The CDR3 spells CASRSPGQGYGYTF. CDR3 sequence (DNA): TGTGCCAGCAGGTCACCGGGACAGGGGTATGGCTACACCTTC. The genes are TRBV2 and TRBJ1-2; TRBD1 matches 10 bases. Trimming cost V 6 bases and J 5 bases; bases outside gene matches: 6. The CDR3 consists of 14 residues. Looked up from germline, CDR1 is SNHLY and CDR2 is FYNNEI.

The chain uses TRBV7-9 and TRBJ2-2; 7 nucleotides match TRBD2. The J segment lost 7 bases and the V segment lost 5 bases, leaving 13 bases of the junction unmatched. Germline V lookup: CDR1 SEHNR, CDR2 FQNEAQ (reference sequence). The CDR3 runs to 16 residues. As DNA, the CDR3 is TGTGCCAGCAGCCCCCCGGCGAGCGGGGTGGGCGGGGAGCTGTTTTTT. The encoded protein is CASSPPASGVGGELFF.

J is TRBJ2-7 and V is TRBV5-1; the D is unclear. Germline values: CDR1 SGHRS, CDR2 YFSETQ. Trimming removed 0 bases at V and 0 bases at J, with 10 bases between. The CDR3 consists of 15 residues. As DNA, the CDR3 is TGCGCCAGCAGCTTGGTTGCAGGAACCTCCTACGAGCAGTACTTC. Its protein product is CASSLVAGTSYEQYF.

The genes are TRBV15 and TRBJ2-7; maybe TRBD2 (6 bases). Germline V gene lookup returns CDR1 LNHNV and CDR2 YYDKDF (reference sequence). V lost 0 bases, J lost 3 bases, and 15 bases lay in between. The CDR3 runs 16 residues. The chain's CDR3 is CATSRDRGNPNYEQYF. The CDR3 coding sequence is TGTGCCACCAGCAGAGATCGGGGGAACCCAAACTACGAGCAGTACTTC.

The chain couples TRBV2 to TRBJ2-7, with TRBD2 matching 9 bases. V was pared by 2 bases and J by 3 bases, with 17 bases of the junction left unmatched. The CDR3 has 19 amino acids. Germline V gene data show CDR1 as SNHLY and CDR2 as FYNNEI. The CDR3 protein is CASSENSPYSGSYYYEQYF. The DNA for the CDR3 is TGTGCCAGCAGTGAAAATTCCCCCTATAGCGGGAGTTATTACTACGAGCAGTACTTC.

DNA for the CDR3: TGTGCCAGCAGCTTAGAGGGGCGGGATTACAATGAGCAGTTCTTC. Residues: CASSLEGRDYNEQFF. The chain combines TRBV7-2 with TRBJ2-1; perhaps TRBD2 as D (6 bases). This CDR3 contains 15 residues. The germline CDR1 and CDR2 sequences are SGHTA and FQGNSA. Trimming pared 1 base from V and 4 bases from J, leaving 11 bases between.

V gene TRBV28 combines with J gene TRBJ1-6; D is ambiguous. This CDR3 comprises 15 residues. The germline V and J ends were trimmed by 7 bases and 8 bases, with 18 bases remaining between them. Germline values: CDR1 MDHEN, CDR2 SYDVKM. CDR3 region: CASISHTPEDSPLHF. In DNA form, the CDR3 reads TGTGCCAGCATTTCCCACACCCCGGAGGATTCACCCCTCCACTTT.

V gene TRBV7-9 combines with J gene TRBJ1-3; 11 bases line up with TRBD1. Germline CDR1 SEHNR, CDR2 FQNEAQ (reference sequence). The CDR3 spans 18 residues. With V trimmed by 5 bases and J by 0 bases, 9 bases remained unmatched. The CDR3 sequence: CASSTRLGQGASGNTIYF. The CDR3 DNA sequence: TGTGCCAGCAGCACCCGCCTTGGACAGGGGGCCTCTGGAAACACCATATATTTT.

Here the CDR3 DNA reads TGTGCCATCAGGAGGGACAGCGCGGGGGAGCAGTACTTC. This gives the protein CAIRRDSAGEQYF. The J gene is TRBJ2-7, the V gene TRBV10-3, with D possibly TRBD1 on 7 matching bases. The CDR3 loop spans 13 amino acids. Per the germline V gene, CDR1 is ENHRY and CDR2 is SYGVKD. V was shortened by 6 bases and J by 7 bases, with 16 bases between the two germline ends.

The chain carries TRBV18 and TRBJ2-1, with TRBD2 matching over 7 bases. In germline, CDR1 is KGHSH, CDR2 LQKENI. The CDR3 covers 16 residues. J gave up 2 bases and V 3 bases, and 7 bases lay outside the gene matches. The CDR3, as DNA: TGTGCCAGCTCACCGAGTGAGCTAGCGGCCTACAATGAGCAGTTCTTC. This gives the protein CASSPSELAAYNEQFF.

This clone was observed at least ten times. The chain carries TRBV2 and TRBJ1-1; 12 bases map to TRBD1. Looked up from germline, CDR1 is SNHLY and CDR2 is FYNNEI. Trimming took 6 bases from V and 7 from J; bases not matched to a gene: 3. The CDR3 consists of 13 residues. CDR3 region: CASRGQGAGEAFF. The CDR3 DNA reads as TGTGCCAGCAGGGGACAGGGGGCCGGTGAAGCTTTCTTT.

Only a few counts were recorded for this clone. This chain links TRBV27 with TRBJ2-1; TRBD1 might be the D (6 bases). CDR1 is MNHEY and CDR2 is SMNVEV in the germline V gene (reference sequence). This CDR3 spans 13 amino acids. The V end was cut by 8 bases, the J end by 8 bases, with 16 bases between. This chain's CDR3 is CASAQGWGHEQFF. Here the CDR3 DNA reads TGTGCCAGCGCACAGGGTTGGGGCCATGAGCAGTTCTTC.

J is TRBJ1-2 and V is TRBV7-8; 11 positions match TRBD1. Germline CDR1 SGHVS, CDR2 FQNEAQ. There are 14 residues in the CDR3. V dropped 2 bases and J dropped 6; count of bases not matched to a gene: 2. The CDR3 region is CASSLRGQGDGYTF. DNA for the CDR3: TGTGCCAGCAGCTTACGGGGACAGGGGGATGGCTACACCTTC.

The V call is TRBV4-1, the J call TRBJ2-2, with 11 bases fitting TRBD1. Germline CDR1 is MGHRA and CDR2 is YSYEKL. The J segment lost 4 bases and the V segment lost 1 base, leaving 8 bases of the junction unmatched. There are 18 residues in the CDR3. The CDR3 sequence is CASSQVGDRGLGTGELFF. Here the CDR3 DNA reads TGCGCCAGCAGCCAAGTAGGGGACAGGGGGTTGGGCACCGGGGAGCTGTTTTTT.

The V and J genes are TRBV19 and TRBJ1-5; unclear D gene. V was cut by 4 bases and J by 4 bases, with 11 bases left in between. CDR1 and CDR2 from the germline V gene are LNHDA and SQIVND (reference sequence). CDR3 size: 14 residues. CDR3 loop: CASSSQSVNQPQHF. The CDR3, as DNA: TGTGCCAGTAGTAGTCAGTCAGTTAATCAGCCCCAGCATTTT. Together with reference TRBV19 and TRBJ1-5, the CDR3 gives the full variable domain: DGGITQSPKYLFRKEGQNVTLSCEQNLNHDAMYWYRQDPGQGLRLIYYSQIVNDFQKGDIAEGYSVSREKKESFPLTVTSAQKNPTAFYLCASSSQSVNQPQHFGDGTRLSIL.

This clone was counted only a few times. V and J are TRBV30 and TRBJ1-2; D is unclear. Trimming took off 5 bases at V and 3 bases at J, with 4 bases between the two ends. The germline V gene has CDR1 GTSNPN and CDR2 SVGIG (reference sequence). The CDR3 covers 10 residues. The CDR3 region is CAWEHYGYTF. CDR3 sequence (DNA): TGTGCCTGGGAGCACTATGGCTACACCTTC.

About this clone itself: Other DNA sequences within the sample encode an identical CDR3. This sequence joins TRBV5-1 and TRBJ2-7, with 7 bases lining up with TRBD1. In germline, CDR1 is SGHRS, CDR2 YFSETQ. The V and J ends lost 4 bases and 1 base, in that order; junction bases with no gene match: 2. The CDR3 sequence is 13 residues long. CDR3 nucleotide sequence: TGCGCCAGCAGCCTACAGGGGTCCTACGAGCAGTACTTC. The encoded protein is CASSLQGSYEQYF.

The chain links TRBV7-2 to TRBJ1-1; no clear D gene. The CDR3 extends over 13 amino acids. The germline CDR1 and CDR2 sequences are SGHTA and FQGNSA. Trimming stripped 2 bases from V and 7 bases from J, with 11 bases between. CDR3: CASSLKRRNEAFF. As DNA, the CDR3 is TGTGCCAGCAGCTTAAAACGGAGAAATGAAGCTTTCTTT.

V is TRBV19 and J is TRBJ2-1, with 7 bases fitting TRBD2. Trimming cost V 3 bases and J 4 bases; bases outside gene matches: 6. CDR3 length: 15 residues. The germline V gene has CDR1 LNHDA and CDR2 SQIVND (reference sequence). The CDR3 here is CASSIRLAPYNEQFF. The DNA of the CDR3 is TGTGCCAGTAGTATCAGACTAGCTCCATACAATGAGCAGTTCTTC.

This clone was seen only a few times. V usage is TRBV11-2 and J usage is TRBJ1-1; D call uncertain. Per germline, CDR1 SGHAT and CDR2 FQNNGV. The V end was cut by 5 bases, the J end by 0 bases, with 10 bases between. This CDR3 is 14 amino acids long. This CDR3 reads CASSPAIMNTEAFF. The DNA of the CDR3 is TGTGCCAGCAGCCCCGCTATAATGAACACTGAAGCTTTCTTT.

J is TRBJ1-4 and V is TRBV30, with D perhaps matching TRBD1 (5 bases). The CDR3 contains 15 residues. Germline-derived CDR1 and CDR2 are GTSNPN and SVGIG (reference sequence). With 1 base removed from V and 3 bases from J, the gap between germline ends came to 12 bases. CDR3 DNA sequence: TGTGCCTGGAGTGCCCGGGGGGGGGCTAATGAAAAACTGTTTTTT. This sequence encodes CAWSARGGANEKLFF.

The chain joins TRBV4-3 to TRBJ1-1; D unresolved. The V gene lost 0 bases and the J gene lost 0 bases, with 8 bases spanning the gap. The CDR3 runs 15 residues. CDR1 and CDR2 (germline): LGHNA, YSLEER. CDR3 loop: CASSQDRDMNTEAFF. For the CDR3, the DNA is TGCGCCAGCAGCCAAGATCGGGATATGAACACTGAAGCTTTCTTT.

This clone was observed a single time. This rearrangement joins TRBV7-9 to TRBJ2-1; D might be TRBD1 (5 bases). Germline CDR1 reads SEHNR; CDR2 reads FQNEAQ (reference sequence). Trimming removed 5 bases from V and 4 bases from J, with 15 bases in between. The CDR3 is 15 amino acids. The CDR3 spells CASSAQAGKYNEQFF. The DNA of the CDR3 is TGTGCCAGCAGCGCTCAGGCAGGGAAATACAATGAGCAGTTCTTC.

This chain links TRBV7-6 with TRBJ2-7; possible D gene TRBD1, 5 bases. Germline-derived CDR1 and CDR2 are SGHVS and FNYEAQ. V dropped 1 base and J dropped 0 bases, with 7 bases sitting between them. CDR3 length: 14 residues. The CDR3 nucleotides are TGTGCCAGCAGCTTAGTCAGGGCCTCCTACGAGCAGTACTTC. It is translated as CASSLVRASYEQYF. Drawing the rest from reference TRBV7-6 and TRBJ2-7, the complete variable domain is GAGVSQSPRYKVTKRGQDVALRCDPISGHVSLYWYRQALGQGPEFLTYFNYEAQQDKSGLPNDRFSAERPEGSISTLTIQRTEQRDSAMYRCASSLVRASYEQYFGPGTRLTVT.

CDR3 sequence reads: CASSSRPHGVSGNTIYF. Here the CDR3 DNA reads TGTGCCAGCAGCTCGCGACCACACGGAGTCTCTGGAAACACCATATATTTT. The chain carries TRBV7-6 and TRBJ1-3; D not certain. Trimming took 4 bases from V and 0 from J, leaving 16 bases between them. The CDR3 runs 17 residues. Germline-derived CDR1 and CDR2 are SGHVS and FNYEAQ.

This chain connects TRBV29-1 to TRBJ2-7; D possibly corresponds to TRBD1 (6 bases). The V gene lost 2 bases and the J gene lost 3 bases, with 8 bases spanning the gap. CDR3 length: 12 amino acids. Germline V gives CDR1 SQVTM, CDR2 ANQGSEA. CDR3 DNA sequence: TGCAGCGTTGAAAAGGACAGCTACGAGCAGTACTTC. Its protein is CSVEKDSYEQYF.